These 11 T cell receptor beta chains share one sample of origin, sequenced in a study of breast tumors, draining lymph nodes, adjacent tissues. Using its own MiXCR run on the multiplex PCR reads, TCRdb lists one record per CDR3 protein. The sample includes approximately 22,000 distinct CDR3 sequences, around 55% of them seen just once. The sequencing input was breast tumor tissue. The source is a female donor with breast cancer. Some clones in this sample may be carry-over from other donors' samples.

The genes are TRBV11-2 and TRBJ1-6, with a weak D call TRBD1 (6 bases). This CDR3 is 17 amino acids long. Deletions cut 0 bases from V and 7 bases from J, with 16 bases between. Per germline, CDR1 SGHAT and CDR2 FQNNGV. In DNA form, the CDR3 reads TGTGCCAGCAGCTTAGAGAGTCGGCAGGGGCCCAATTCACCCCTCCACTTT. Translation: CASSLESRQGPNSPLHF.

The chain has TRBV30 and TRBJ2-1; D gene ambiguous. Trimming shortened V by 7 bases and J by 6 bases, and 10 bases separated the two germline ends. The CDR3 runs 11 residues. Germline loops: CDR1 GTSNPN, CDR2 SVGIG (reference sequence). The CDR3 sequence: CALSLSNEQFF. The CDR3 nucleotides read TGTGCCTTATCCCTTAGCAATGAGCAGTTCTTC.

DNA for the CDR3: TGCAGTGCTAGTGGAGGACCGAGAAACACCATATATTTT. Amino acid sequence: CSASGGPRNTIYF. J is TRBJ1-3 and V is TRBV20-1; no firm D call. The CDR3 consists of 13 residues. Germline lookup yields CDR1 DFQATT and CDR2 SNEGSKA (reference sequence). V lost 3 bases and J lost 5, with 11 bases in between.

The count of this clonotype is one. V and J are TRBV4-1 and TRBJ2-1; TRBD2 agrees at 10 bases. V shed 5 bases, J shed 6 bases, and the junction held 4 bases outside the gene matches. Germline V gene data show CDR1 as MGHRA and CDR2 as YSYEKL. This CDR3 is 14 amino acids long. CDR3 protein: CASSTQREGNEQFF. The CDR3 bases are TGCGCCAGCAGCACCCAGCGGGAGGGCAATGAGCAGTTCTTC.

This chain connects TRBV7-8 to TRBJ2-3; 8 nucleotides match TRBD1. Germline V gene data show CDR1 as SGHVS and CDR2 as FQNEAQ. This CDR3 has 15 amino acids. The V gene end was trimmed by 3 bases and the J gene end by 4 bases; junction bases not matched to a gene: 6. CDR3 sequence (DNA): TGTGCCAGCAGCTTTAGCCAGGGGGCTTCAGATACGCAGTATTTT. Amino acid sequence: CASSFSQGASDTQYF.

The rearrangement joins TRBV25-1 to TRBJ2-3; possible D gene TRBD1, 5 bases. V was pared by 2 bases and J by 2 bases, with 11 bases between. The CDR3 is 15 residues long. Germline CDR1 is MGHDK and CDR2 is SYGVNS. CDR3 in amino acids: CASSERVGPTDTQYF. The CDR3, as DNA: TGTGCCAGCAGTGAACGAGTGGGGCCCACAGATACGCAGTATTTT.

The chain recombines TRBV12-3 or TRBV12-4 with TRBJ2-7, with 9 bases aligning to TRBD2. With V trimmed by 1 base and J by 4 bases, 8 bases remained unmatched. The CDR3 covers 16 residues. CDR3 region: CASSLGLADTDYEQYF. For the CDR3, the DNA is TGTGCCAGCAGTTTAGGACTAGCGGACACAGATTACGAGCAGTACTTC.

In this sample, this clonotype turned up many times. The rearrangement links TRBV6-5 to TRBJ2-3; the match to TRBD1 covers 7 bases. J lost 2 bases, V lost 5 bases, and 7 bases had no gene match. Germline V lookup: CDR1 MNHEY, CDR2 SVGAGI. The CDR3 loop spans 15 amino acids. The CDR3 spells CASSTPGTDTDTQYF. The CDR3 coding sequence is TGTGCCAGCAGTACCCCCGGGACAGACACAGATACGCAGTATTTT.

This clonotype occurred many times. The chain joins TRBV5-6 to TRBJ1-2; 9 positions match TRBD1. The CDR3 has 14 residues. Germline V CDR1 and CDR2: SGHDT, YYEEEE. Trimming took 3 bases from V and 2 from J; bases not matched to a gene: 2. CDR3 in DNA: TGTGCCAGCAGCTACGGGACAGGGAACTATGGCTACACCTTC. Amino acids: CASSYGTGNYGYTF.

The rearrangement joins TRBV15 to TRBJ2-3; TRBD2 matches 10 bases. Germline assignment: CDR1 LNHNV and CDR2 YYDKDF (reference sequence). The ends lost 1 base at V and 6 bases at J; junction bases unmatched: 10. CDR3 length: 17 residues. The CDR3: CATSRGSLAGAGDTQYF. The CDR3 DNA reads TGTGCCACCAGCAGAGGATCGCTAGCGGGAGCAGGCGATACGCAGTATTTT. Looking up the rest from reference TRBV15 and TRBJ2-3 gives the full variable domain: DAMVIQNPRYQVTQFGKPVTLSCSQTLNHNVMYWYQQKSSQAPKLLFHYYDKDFNNEADTPDNFQSRRPNTSFCFLDIRSPGLGDTAMYLCATSRGSLAGAGDTQYFGPGTRLTVL.

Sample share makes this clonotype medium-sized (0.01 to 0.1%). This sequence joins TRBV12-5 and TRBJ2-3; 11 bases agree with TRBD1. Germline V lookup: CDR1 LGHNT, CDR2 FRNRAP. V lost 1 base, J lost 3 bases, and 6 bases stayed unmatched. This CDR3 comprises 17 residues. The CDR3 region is CASGLGDRGRVTDTQYF. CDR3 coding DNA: TGTGCTAGTGGTTTGGGGGACAGGGGGAGGGTTACAGATACGCAGTATTTT.